This T cell receptor beta chain was captured in a study of blood T cell repertoires in COVID-19 (dated by TCRdb to 2020 to 2021). In the study overall: Collaborator samples came from the United States, Italy and Spain and covered acute and convalescent phases of COVID-19. The repertoires were made available in a free public database intended to serve as a resource for research on the immune response to SARS-CoV-2. Deeply sampled blood TCRbeta repertoires from subjects exposed to, actively infected with, or recovered from COVID-19 were included in the dataset. The prospective study material was composed of cDNA or gDNA derived from T cells, B-cell-depleted T cells, or PBMCs. The samples were drawn from the first 160 participants of the ongoing ImmuneRACE study and from 950 to 1,500 subjects provided by 6 global collaborators. A de-identified subject ID, COVID-19 status, age in years and sex were almost always included in the sample metadata. Where HLA class I and class II types were available, the types were taken from metadata supplied by the sample provider, not from assay-based typing.

With regard to this clone: What antigen it recognizes has not been identified. Base-call qualities are not available, and no considerably larger clone is one nucleotide away.

Collaborating institutions collected whole blood in K2EDTA tubes following their own protocols. For TCRbeta analysis, collaborators shipped samples in one of three forms: frozen whole blood, isolated PBMCs, or DNA extracted from either of those sample types. Summary of the overall study and its limitations: The amount of clinical and demographic metadata varied by source and participant and was provided uncurated.

Inclusive of the bounding cysteine and phenylalanine, the CDR3 is 15 residues long. Only the CDR3 portion is preserved as DNA: 45 bases, with reading frame beginning at the first base. CDR1 and CDR2 are drawn from the germline V gene (reference sequence): WNHNN, SYGVQD. V is cut by 0 bases and J by 3 bases, and the space between the germline ends is 11 bases. TCRbeta CDR3 regions were amplified from genomic DNA by means of the immunoSEQ Assay, a bias-controlled multiplex PCR. Per the authors' processing: Within the assay, amplification of reference gene primers was used to estimate how many nucleated cells each sample contained. Sequence reads were collapsed and filtered to measure the absolute abundance of every unique TCRbeta CDR3 rearrangement. For each sample, productive Simpson clonality was calculated as the square root of Simpson's diversity index over productive rearrangements. TCRdb stores this immuneACCESS table with in-frame sequences only. Part of the clones is absent; in the studies checked, under half of the shortfall reflects unresolved V genes, and no reason is known for the rest. That table is the source of V, J and clone size, and D and trimming were worked out from the DNA. Across this sample there are 50,000 to 75,000 clones, with 81% seen only once. 25% to 35% of the sample lies in the top ten.

Sequenced sample: peripheral blood. This receptor was obtained from a woman aged 80 or over with active or convalescent COVID-19. The chain joins TRBV10-1 to TRBJ1-1; the D gene is perhaps TRBD1, on 5 matching bases. The CDR3 protein: CASSESIGGYTEAFF. The DNA is as follows: TGCGCCAGCAGTGAGTCGATTGGGGGGTACACTGAAGCTTTCTTT.